Sequencing of this TCR beta chain was carried out in a study of beta chain features in type 1 diabetes. Whole-study findings and limits: All four CD4+ subsets of Type 1 diabetes patients contained TCRB CDR3s that were moderately but significantly shorter.

V shed 0 bases, J shed 4 bases, and the junction held 3 bases outside the gene matches. The CDR3 runs to 15 residues. The germline gives CDR1 SGDLS, CDR2 YYNGEE. This clone has only a few counts. The antigen is undetermined. Every isolated RNA sample was fully reverse transcribed, so sequencing captured expressed TCRB transcripts. Generated by immunoSEQ multiplex PCR, the TCRdb table keeps only in-frame clones and is missing some. The repertoire holds nearly 700,000 clones, about an eighth seen once, with about 0.02% in the top ten. The V call is TRBV9, the J call TRBJ2-1; 8 nucleotides agree with TRBD1. The sequence was obtained from a man younger than 35 with type 1 diabetes. Specimen: naive CD4+ T cells from blood. The CDR3 region has the DNA TGTGCCAGCAGCGTAGGGACAGGGTTTTACAATGAGCAGTTCTTC. This codes for CASSVGTGFYNEQFF.